A selection of T cell receptor beta chains follows, all from one sample in a study of T cell changes during pregnancy in multiple sclerosis. Clones were sequenced by immunoSEQ multiplex PCR, and TCRdb holds only the in-frame ones, with some missing. The sample yields about 41,000 clones, about 89% seen once. The specimen comprised CD4+ T cells from peripheral blood mononuclear cells, sampled in the first trimester of pregnancy. All receptors come from a female donor with multiple sclerosis, enrolled in a pregnancy study. CDR3s include the opening cysteine and the closing phenylalanine or tryptophan. D genes are given only for firm matches.

DNA,CDR3,J,V,D
TGTGCCAGCAGTGCCGCGGGTCCCTACGAGCAGTACTTC,CASSAAGPYEQYF,TRBJ2-7,TRBV6-1,NA
TGTGCCAGCAGCTTCCCAGGGGGCGCGGTGAACACTGAAGCTTTCTTT,CASSFPGGAVNTEAFF,TRBJ1-1,TRBV7-2,TRBD1
TGTGCCAGCAGCTTGGGGGGACTAGCGGGAGGGCCGAATGAGCAGTTCTTC,CASSLGGLAGGPNEQFF,TRBJ2-1,TRBV5-4,TRBD2
TGCGCCAGCAGCAAGGCAGGGGGGGGACTAGCGGGAGTGAATGAGCAGTTCTTC,CASSKAGGGLAGVNEQFF,TRBJ2-1,TRBV5-1,TRBD2
TGTGCCAGCAGCTGGACAGGCACTGAAGCTTTCTTT,CASSWTGTEAFF,TRBJ1-1,TRBV5-6,TRBD1
TGTGCCAGTAGCGGGAATGAGCGGACCGGGGAGCTGTTTTTT,CASSGNERTGELFF,TRBJ2-2,TRBV2,TRBD2
TGTGCCTTATGGAGTGGGGGGTCCGCCTGGGGCTACACCTTC,CALWSGGSAWGYTF,TRBJ1-2,TRBV30,NA
TGTGCCAGCAGCCCCCCTGGACTAGCGGGAACCTCCTACAATGAGCAGTTCTTC,CASSPPGLAGTSYNEQFF,TRBJ2-1,TRBV9,TRBD2
TGCGCCAGCAGCGCTGTACAGGGACGAGCTTTCTTT,CASSAVQGRAFF,TRBJ1-1,TRBV10-2,NA
TGTGCCAGCAGTTTACAGGGATCCTATGGCTACACCTTC,CASSLQGSYGYTF,TRBJ1-2,TRBV27,NA
TGCGCCAGCAGCCCTGGAGGGAGAAACTATGGCTACACCTTC,CASSPGGRNYGYTF,TRBJ1-2,TRBV4-1,NA